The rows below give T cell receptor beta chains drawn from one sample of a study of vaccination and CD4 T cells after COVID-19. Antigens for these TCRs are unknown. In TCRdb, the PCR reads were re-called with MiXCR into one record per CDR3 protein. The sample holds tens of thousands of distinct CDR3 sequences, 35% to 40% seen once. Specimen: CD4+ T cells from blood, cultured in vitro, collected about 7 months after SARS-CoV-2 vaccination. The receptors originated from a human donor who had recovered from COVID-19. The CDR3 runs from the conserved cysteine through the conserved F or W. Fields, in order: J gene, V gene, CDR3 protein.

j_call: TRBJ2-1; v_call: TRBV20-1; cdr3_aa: CSAPFRASGRNEQFF
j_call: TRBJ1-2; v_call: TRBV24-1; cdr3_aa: CATSDYRVGYTF
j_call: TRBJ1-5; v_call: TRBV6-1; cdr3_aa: CASSPLGGIGGQPQHF
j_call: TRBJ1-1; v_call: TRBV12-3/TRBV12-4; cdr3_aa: CASSFIGPNTEAFF
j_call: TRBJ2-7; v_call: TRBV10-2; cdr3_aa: CASSGSGLYEQYF
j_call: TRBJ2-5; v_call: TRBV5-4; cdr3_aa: CASSLVTEETQYF
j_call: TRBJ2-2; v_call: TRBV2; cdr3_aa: CASSEGAGGWTGELFF
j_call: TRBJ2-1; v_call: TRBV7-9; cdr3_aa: CASSFHGDEQFF
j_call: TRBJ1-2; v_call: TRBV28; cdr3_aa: CASSFGGDGYTF
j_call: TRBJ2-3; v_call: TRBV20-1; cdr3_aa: CSAPGPTDTQYF
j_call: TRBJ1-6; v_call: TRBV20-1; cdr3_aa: CSARVDEEGLGNSPLHF
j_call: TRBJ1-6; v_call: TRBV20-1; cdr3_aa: CSAPDRVQSPLHF
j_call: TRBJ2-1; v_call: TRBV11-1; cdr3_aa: CASNEWTSGRNEQFF
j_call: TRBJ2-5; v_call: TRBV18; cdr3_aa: CASSPRVAGYQETQYF
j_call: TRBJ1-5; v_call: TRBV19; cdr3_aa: CASTGGQGSSGNQPQHF
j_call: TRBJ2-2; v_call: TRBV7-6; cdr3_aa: CASSPGRGASGSWGVGELFF
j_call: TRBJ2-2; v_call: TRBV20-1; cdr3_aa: CSAPGSSGRVDTGELFF
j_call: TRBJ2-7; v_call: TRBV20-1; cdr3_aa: CSARDGNSNEQYF
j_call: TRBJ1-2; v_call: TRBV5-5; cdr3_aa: CASSLRQRQSKGYTF
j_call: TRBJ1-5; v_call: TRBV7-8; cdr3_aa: CASSMPYSNQPQHF
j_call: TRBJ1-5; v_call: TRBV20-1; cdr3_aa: CSATAPGLGNQPQHF
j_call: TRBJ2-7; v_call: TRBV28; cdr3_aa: CTSSKDYEQYF
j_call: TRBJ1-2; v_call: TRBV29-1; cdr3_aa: CSVQKTGQGVVGYTF
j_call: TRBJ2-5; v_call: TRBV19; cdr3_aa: CASSIQGGSETQYF
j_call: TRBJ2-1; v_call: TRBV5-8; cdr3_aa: CASSLAWSFTEQFF
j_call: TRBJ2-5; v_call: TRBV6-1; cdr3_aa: CASSTRGETQYF
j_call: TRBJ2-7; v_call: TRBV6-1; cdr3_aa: CASSERRVPYEQYF
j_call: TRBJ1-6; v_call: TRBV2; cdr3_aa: CASSHRDLNNSPLHF
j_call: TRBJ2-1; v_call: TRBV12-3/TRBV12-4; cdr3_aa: CASSLGGARTNEQFF
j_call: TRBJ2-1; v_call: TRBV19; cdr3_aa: CASRTATGNNEQFF
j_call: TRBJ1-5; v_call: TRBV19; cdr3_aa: CASSIRDRGGNQPQHF
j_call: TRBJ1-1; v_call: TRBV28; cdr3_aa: CASSLIGLMNTEAFF
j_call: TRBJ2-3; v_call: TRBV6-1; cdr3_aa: CASRQGATDTQYF
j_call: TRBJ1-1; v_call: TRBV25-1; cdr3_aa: CASSDMGGARTEAFF
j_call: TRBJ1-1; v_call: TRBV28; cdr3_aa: CASTPYGTARAEAFF
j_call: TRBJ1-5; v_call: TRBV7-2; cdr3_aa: CASSPGTAINQPQHF
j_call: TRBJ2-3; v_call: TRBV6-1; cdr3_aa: CASSDGAPDTQYF
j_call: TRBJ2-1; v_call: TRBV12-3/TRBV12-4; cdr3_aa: CASSQWGLAGNEQFF
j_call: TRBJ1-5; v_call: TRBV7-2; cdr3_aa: CASSSRGRGQPQHF
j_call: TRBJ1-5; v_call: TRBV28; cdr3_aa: CASSLETGPSNQPQHF